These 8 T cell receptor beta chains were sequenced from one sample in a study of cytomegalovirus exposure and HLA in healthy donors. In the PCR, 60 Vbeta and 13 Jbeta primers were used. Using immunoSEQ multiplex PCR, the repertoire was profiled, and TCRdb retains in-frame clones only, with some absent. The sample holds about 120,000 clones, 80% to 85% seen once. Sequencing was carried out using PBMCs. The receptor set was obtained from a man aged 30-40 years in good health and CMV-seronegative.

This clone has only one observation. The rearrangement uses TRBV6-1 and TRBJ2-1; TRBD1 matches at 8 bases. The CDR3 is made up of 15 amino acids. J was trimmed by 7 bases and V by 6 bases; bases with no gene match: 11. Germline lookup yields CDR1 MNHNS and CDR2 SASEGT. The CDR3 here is CASRSRQGRNNEQFF. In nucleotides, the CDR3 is TGTGCCAGCAGGAGCCGACAGGGGAGGAATAATGAGCAGTTCTTC.

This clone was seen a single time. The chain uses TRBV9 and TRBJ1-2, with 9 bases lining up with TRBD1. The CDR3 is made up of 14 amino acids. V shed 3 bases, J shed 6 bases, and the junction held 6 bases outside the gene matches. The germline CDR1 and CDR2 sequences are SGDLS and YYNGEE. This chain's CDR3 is CASSAKTGGDGYTF. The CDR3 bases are TGTGCCAGCAGCGCCAAGACAGGGGGGGATGGCTACACCTTC. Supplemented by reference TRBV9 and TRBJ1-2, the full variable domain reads DSGVTQTPKHLITATGQRVTLRCSPRSGDLSVYWYQQSLDQGLQFLIQYYNGEERAKGNILERFSAQQFPDLHSELNLSSLELGDSALYFCASSAKTGGDGYTFGSGTRLTVV.

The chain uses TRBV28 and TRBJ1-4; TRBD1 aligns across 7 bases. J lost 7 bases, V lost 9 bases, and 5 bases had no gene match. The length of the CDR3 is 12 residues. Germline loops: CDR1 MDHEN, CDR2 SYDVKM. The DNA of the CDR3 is TGTGCCAGTCATCAGGGGGGTGAAAAACTGTTTTTT. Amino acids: CASHQGGEKLFF.

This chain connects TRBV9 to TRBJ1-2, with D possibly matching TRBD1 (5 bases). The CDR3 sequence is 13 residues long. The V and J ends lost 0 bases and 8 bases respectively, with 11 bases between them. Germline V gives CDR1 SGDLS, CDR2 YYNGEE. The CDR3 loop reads CASSVDGARGYTF. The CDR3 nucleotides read TGTGCCAGCAGCGTAGATGGGGCACGGGGCTACACCTTC.

CDR3 sequence (DNA): TGCAGCGGTGGCAGCGGGGACACAGATACGCAGTATTTT. Amino acid sequence: CSGGSGDTDTQYF. The chain joins TRBV29-1 to TRBJ2-3; 7 nucleotides agree with TRBD2. Germline V lookup: CDR1 SQVTM, CDR2 ANQGSEA. Trimming took 7 bases from V and 2 from J; bases not matched to a gene: 6. This CDR3 is 13 amino acids long.

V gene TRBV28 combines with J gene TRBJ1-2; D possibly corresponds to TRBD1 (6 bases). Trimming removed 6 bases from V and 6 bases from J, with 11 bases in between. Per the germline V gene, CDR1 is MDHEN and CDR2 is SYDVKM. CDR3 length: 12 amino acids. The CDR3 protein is CASSSGEDGYTF. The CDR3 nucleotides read TGTGCCAGCAGCTCAGGGGAAGATGGCTACACCTTC.

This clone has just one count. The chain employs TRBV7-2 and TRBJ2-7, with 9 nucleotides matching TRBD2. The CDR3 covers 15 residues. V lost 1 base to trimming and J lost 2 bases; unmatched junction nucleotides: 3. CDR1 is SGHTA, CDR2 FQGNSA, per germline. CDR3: CASSLGGGGAYEQYF. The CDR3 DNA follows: TGTGCCAGCAGCTTAGGGGGCGGGGGGGCCTACGAGCAGTACTTC.

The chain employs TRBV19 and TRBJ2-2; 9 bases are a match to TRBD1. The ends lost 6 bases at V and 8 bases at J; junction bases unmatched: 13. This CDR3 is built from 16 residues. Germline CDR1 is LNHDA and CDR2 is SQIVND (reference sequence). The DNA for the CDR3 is TGTGCCAGTAGCCTACCCACAGGGGGCGGGAGTGGGGAGCTGTTTTTT. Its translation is CASSLPTGGGSGELFF.